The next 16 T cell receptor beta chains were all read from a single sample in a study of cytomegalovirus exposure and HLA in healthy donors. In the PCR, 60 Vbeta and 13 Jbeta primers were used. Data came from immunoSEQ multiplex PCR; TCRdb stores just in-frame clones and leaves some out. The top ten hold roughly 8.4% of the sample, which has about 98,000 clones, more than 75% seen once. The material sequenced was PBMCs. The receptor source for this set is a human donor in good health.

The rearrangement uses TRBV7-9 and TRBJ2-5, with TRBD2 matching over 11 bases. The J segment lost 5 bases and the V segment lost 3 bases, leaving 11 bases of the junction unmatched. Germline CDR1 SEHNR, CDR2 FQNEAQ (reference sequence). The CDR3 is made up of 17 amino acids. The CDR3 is CASSFSGTSGSGETQYF. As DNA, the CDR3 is TGTGCCAGCAGCTTTAGCGGGACTAGCGGTTCCGGGGAGACCCAGTACTTC. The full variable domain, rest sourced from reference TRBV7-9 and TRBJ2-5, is DTGVSQNPRHKITKRGQNVTFRCDPISEHNRLYWYRQTLGQGPEFLTYFQNEAQLEKSRLLSDRFSAERPKGSFSTLEIQRTEQGDSAMYLCASSFSGTSGSGETQYFGPGTRLLVL.

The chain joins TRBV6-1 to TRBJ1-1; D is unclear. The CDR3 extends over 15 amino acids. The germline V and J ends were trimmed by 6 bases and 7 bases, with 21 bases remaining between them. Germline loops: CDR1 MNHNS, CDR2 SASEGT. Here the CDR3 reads CASRAALLGRREAFF. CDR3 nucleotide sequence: TGTGCCAGCAGAGCAGCGCTCTTAGGGAGGCGTGAAGCTTTCTTT.

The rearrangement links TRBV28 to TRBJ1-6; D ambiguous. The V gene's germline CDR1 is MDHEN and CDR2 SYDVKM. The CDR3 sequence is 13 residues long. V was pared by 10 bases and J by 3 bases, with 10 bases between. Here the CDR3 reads CAITPNYNSPLHF. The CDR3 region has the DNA TGTGCCATTACACCGAACTATAATTCACCCCTCCACTTT.

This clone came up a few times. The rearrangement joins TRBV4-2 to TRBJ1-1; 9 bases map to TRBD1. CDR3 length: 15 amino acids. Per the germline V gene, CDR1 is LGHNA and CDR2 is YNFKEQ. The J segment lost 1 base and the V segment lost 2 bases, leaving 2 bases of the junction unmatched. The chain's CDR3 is CASSQPTGGNTEAFF. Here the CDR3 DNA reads TGTGCCAGCAGCCAACCGACAGGGGGGAACACTGAAGCTTTCTTT.

The CDR3 spells CASSPGTQENEQYF. The CDR3 bases are TGTGCCAGCTCACCAGGGACACAGGAGAACGAGCAGTACTTC. The chain has TRBV18 and TRBJ2-7; weak D call: TRBD1 (6 bases). The V gene lost 2 bases and the J gene lost 5 bases, with 13 bases spanning the gap. CDR1 and CDR2 from the germline V gene are KGHSH and LQKENI. The CDR3 is 14 amino acids.

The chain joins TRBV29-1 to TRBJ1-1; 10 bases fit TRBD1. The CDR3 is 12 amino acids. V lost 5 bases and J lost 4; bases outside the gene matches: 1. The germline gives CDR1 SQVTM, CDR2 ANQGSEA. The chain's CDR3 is CSVRTGGTEAFF. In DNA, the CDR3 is TGCAGCGTTCGGACAGGGGGCACTGAAGCTTTCTTT. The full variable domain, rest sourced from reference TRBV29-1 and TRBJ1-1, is SAVISQKPSRDICQRGTSLTIQCQVDSQVTMMFWYRQQPGQSLTLIATANQGSEATYESGFVIDKFPISRPNLTFSTLTVSNMSPEDSSIYLCSVRTGGTEAFFGQGTRLTVV.

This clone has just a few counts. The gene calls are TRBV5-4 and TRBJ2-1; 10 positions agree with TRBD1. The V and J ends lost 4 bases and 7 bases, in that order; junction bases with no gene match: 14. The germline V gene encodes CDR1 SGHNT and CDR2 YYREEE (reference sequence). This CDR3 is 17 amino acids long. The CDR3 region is CASSARRQGAGPNEQFF. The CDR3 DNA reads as TGTGCCAGCAGCGCCCGCCGACAGGGGGCAGGCCCTAATGAGCAGTTCTTC.

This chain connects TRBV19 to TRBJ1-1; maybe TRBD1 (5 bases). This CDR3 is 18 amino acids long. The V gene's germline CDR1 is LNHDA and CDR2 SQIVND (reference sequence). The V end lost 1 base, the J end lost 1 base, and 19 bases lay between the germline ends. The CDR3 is CASSIVRGGAGPNTEAFF. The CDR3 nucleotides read TGTGCCAGTAGTATAGTGCGGGGTGGGGCAGGGCCGAACACTGAAGCTTTCTTT.

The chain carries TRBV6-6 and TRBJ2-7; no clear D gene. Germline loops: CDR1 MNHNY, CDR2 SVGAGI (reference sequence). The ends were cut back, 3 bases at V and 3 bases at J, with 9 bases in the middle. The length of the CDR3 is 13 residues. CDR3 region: CASSYGPSYEQYF. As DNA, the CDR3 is TGTGCCAGCAGTTATGGCCCCAGCTACGAGCAGTACTTC.

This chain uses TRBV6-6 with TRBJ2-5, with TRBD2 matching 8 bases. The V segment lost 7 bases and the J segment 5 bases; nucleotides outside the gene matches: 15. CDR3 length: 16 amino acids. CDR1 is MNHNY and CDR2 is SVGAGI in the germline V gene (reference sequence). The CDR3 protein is CASIGSGGGLGETQYF. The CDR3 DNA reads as TGTGCCAGCATCGGGTCGGGCGGGGGGCTGGGGGAGACCCAGTACTTC.

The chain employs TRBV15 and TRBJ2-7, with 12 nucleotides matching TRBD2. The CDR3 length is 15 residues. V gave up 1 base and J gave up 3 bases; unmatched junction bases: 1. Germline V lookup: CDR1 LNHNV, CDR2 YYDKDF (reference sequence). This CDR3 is CATSRGLAGDYEQYF. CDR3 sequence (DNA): TGTGCCACCAGCAGAGGACTAGCGGGAGACTACGAGCAGTACTTC.

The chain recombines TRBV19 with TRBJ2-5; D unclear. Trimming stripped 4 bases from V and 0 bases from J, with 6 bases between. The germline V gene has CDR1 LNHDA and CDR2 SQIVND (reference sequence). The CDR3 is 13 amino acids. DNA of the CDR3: TGTGCCAGTAGTACGAGCAACCAAGAGACCCAGTACTTC. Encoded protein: CASSTSNQETQYF.

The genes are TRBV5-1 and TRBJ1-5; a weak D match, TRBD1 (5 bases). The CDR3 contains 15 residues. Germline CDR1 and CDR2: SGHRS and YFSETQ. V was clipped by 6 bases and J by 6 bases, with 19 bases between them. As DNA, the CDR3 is TGCGCCAGCACCCCCCGGGGGGGTCAGGTTCAGCCCCAGCATTTT. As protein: CASTPRGGQVQPQHF. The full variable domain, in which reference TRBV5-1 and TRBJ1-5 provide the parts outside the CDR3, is KAGVTQTPRYLIKTRGQQVTLSCSPISGHRSVSWYQQTPGQGLQFLFEYFSETQRNKGNFPGRFSGRQFSNSRSEMNVSTLELGDSALYLCASTPRGGQVQPQHFGDGTRLSIL.

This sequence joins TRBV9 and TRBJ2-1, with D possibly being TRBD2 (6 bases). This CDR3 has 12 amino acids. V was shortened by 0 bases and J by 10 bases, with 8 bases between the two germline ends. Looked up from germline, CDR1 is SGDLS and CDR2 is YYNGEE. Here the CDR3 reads CASSVARGEQFF. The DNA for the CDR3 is TGTGCCAGCAGCGTAGCTCGGGGGGAGCAGTTCTTC.

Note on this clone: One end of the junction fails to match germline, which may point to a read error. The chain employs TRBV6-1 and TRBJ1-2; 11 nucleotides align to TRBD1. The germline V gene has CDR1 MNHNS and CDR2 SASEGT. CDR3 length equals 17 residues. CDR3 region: CASNEPGTGGLRGGYTF. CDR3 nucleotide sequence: TGTGCCAGCAATGAACCCGGGACAGGGGGGCTACGGGGCGGCTACACCTTC.

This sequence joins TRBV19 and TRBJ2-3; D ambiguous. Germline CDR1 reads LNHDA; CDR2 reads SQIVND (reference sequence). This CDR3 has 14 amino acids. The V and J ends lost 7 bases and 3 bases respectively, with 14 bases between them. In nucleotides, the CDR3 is TGTGCCAGTACGTGGCAGGCAGAAACAGATACGCAGTATTTT. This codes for CASTWQAETDTQYF.